This TCR beta chain was identified during a study of T cell repertoires in ileal Crohn's disease. Study context: All patients had surgery for stricturing (about 61%) or penetrating (39%) disease. Overall study results and limits: All patients with clonality above 26.8% had endoscopic recurrence.

TCRB immunosequencing input was five hundred nanograms of biopsy DNA per sample. Method: immunoSEQ multiplex PCR; TCRdb's copy keeps in-frame clones and lacks some. The data show around 15,000 clones, roughly two thirds seen once. Points on this clone: Its antigen is unidentified.

Material: ileal tissue. This receptor was obtained from an adult with Crohn's disease.

CDR3 loop: CASSRDRGGPGYTF. The DNA of the CDR3 is TGTGCCAGCAGTCGCGACAGGGGGGGACCTGGCTACACCTTC. The chain is built from TRBV9 and TRBJ1-2; TRBD1 aligns across 9 bases. The J segment lost 7 bases and the V segment lost 5 bases, leaving 9 bases of the junction unmatched. There are 14 residues in the CDR3. Germline values: CDR1 SGDLS, CDR2 YYNGEE. Full variable domain (rest looked up from reference TRBV9 and TRBJ1-2): DSGVTQTPKHLITATGQRVTLRCSPRSGDLSVYWYQQSLDQGLQFLIQYYNGEERAKGNILERFSAQQFPDLHSELNLSSLELGDSALYFCASSRDRGGPGYTFGSGTRLTVV.